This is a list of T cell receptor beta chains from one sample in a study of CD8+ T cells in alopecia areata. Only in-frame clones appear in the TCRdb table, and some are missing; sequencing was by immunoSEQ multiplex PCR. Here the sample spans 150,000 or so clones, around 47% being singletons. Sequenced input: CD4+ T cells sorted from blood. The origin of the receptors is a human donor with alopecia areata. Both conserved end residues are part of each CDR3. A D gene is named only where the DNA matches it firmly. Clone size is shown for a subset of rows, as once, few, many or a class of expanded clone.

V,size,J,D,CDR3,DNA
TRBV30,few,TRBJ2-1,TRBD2,CAWSVHELAGPPEQFF,TGTGCCTGGAGTGTACATGAGCTAGCGGGACCCCCTGAGCAGTTCTTC
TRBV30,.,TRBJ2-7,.,CAWSVARVIAYEQYF,TGTGCCTGGAGTGTTGCTAGGGTGATCGCCTACGAGCAGTACTTC
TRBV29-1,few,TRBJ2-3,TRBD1,CSVVGLWGQGTDTQYF,TGCAGCGTTGTGGGGTTGTGGGGACAGGGCACAGATACGCAGTATTTT
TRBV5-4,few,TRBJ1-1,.,CASSQNSDRAFF,TGTGCCAGCAGCCAAAATTCGGATCGAGCTTTCTTT
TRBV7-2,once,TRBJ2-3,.,CASSHITDTQYF,TGTGCCAGCAGCCATATCACAGATACGCAGTATTTT
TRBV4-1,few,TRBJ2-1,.,CASCRALVMGNEQFF,TGCGCCAGCTGCAGGGCCCTCGTAATGGGCAATGAGCAGTTCTTC
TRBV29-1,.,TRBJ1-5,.,CSVIRTSGQPQHF,TGCAGCGTCATCCGGACGTCGGGGCAGCCCCAGCATTTT
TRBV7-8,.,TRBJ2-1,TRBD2,CASSGRLAGLLNEQFF,TGTGCCAGCAGCGGCAGACTAGCGGGACTTCTCAATGAGCAGTTCTTC
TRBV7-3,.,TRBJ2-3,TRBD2,CASSLIPQRGVQYF,TGTGCCAGCAGCTTAATTCCCCAGCGGGGCGTGCAGTATTTT
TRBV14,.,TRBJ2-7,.,CASSQAGFGFAYEQYF,TGTGCCAGCAGCCAAGCAGGATTTGGGTTTGCGTACGAGCAGTACTTC
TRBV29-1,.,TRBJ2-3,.,CSATSLGTDTQYF,TGCAGTGCGACTTCTCTCGGCACAGATACGCAGTATTTT
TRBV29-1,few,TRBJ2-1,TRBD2,CSVRQRTSAYEQFF,TGCAGCGTTCGGCAACGGACTAGCGCCTATGAGCAGTTCTTC
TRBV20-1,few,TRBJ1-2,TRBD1,CSATSGGGYTF,TGCAGTGCCACCTCAGGGGGCGGCTACACCTTC
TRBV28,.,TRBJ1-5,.,CASSLTNQPQHF,TGTGCCAGCAGTTTAACCAATCAGCCCCAGCATTTT
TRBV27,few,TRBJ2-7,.,CASSLSFKSNEQYF,TGTGCCAGCAGTTTATCATTCAAGAGCAACGAGCAGTACTTC
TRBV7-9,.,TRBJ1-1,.,CASTLDTEAFF,TGTGCCAGCACCCTTGACACTGAAGCTTTCTTT
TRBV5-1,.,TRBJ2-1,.,CASSLDGSGNEQFF,TGCGCCAGCAGCTTGGATGGGAGTGGTAATGAGCAGTTCTTC
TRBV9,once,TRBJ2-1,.,CASSVSLLRNEQFF,TGTGCCAGCAGCGTCTCTCTCCTCCGGAATGAGCAGTTCTTC
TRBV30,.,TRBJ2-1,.,CAWSEGGWNEQFF,TGTGCCTGGAGCGAAGGGGGTTGGAATGAGCAGTTCTTC
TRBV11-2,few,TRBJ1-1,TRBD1,CASSWGQGNTEAFF,TGTGCCAGCAGCTGGGGACAGGGGAACACTGAAGCTTTCTTT
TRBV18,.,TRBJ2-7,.,CASSPRGEVSYEQYF,TGTGCCAGCTCACCACGGGGAGAGGTTTCCTACGAGCAGTACTTC
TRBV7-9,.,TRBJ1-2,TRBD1,CASSPGRTGDNYGYTF,TGTGCCAGCAGCCCAGGCCGGACAGGGGACAACTATGGCTACACCTTC
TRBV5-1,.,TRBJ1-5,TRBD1,CASSPGQGNQPQHF,TGCGCCAGCAGCCCAGGACAGGGCAATCAGCCCCAGCATTTT
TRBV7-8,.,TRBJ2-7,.,CASSLGSKLEEQYF,TGTGCCAGCAGCTTAGGGTCTAAACTAGAAGAGCAGTACTTC
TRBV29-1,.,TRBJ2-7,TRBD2,CSVGEGYYEQYF,TGCAGCGTTGGGGAGGGGTACTACGAGCAGTACTTC
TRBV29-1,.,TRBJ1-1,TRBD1,CSVESDRATEAFF,TGCAGCGTAGAATCGGACAGGGCAACTGAAGCTTTCTTT
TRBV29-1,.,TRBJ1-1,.,CSVLKGVNTEAFF,TGCAGCGTTCTAAAGGGAGTGAACACTGAAGCTTTCTTT
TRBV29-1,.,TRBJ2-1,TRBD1,CSVPRDRTDEQFF,TGCAGCGTTCCCCGGGACAGGACCGATGAGCAGTTCTTC
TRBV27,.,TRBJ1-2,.,CASRATKGGYTF,TGTGCCAGCAGAGCTACAAAAGGGGGCTACACCTTC
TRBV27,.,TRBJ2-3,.,CASSWGLTRDTQYF,TGTGCCAGCAGTTGGGGTCTTACCAGGGATACGCAGTATTTT
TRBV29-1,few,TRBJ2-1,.,CSVASMGEMGFF,TGCAGCGTAGCCTCCATGGGGGAAATGGGGTTCTTC
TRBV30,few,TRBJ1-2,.,CAWSVPGTAYGYTF,TGTGCCTGGAGTGTACCCGGGACGGCTTATGGCTACACCTTC
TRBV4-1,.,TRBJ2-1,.,CASSQSSPNNEQFF,TGCGCCAGCAGCCAAAGCTCTCCGAACAATGAGCAGTTCTTC
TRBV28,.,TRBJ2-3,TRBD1,CASLRTGPDTQYF,TGTGCCAGCCTACGGACAGGCCCAGATACGCAGTATTTT
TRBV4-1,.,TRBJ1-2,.,CASSQGLTYGYTF,TGCGCCAGCAGCCAGGGCCTGACGTATGGCTACACCTTC
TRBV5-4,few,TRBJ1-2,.,CASSLALGQRNYGYTF,TGTGCCAGCAGCTTGGCCCTCGGACAGAGAAACTATGGCTACACCTTC
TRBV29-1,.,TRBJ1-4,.,CSVVGRGVNEKLFF,TGCAGCGTGGTGGGGAGAGGGGTTAATGAAAAACTGTTTTTT
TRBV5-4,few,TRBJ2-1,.,CASSLERGSYNEQFF,TGTGCCAGCAGCCTGGAGAGGGGCTCCTACAATGAGCAGTTCTTC
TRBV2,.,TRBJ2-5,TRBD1,CASSQRQGGEQTQYF,TGTGCCAGCAGTCAGAGACAGGGGGGGGAACAGACCCAGTACTTC
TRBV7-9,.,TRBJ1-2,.,CASSPMGTNRGYTF,TGTGCCAGCAGCCCTATGGGAACTAACCGTGGCTACACCTTC
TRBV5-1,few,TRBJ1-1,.,CASSSLPRDTNTEAFF,TGCGCCAGCAGCTCGCTCCCCAGGGATACGAACACTGAAGCTTTCTTT
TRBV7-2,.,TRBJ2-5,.,CASSLTRKGETQYF,TGTGCCAGCAGCCTGACAAGGAAGGGAGAGACCCAGTACTTC
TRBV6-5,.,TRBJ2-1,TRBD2,CASSYRAGLGEQFF,TGTGCCAGCAGTTATCGAGCGGGATTGGGTGAGCAGTTCTTC
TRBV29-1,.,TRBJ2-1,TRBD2,CSVVPFRREGSSYNEQFF,TGCAGCGTTGTCCCCTTTCGGCGGGAGGGGAGCTCCTACAATGAGCAGTTCTTC
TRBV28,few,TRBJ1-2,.,CASSLWPRGRYGYTF,TGTGCCAGCAGTTTATGGCCCCGAGGTCGCTATGGCTACACCTTC
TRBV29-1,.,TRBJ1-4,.,CSVVGGDEKLFF,TGCAGCGTTGTAGGGGGGGATGAAAAACTGTTTTTT
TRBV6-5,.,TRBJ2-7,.,CASSPSLTASYEQYF,TGTGCCAGCAGCCCTTCCCTGACAGCTTCCTACGAGCAGTACTTC
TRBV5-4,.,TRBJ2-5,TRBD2,CASSLEASGGETQYF,TGTGCCAGCAGCTTGGAGGCTAGCGGGGGAGAGACCCAGTACTTC
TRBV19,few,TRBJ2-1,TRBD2,CASSPYSPSGSYNEQFF,TGTGCCAGTAGTCCCTATTCTCCTAGCGGCTCCTACAATGAGCAGTTCTTC
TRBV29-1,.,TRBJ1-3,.,CSVSSGNTIYF,TGCAGCGTGTCCTCTGGAAACACCATATATTTT
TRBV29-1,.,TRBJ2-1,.,CSVVPNSYNEQFF,TGCAGCGTTGTCCCAAACTCCTACAATGAGCAGTTCTTC
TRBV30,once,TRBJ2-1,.,CAGRLGNLGEQFF,TGTGCGGGGAGGTTGGGGAATCTCGGTGAGCAGTTCTTC
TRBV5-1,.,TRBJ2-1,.,CASSLARGTYNEQFF,TGCGCCAGCAGCTTGGCTCGGGGGACCTACAATGAGCAGTTCTTC
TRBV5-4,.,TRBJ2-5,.,CATLAPGPLQETQYF,TGTGCCACCCTGGCCCCCGGACCGCTTCAAGAGACCCAGTACTTC
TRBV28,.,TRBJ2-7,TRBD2,CASSPKGLAGGRRETYEQYF,TGTGCCAGCAGTCCCAAGGGACTAGCGGGAGGCCGGAGAGAAACCTACGAGCAGTACTTC
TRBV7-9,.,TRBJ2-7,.,CASSLRELGSYEQYF,TGTGCCAGCAGCCTAAGGGAGTTAGGCTCCTACGAGCAGTACTTC
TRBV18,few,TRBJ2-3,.,CASSPGASTDTQYF,TGTGCCAGCTCTCCAGGGGCCAGCACAGATACGCAGTATTTT